The TCR beta chain described here comes from a study of T cell responses to AZD1222 COVID-19 vaccine (dated by TCRdb to the early 2020s). About the investigation overall: Because spike-specific TCR depth and breadth did not differ between the two schedules, AZD1222 recipients who got a second dose at roughly 4 weeks were pooled with those who got a second dose at roughly 12 weeks. Trial participants were enrolled by age into subgroups of 18-55, 56-69 and 70-plus years, and about 150, 27 and 61 TCR-sequenced participants, respectively, were included in these subgroups. TCR sequencing covered over 230 trial participants: 200 to 220 given two doses of AZD1222 and about 26 given two doses of MenACWY control vaccine. Overall study outcomes, separate from this receptor: Participants were mostly white British and included more females than males, and it was suggested by the authors that clonal diversity may have been underestimated. After two AZD1222 doses, both the breadth and the depth of spike-specific TCRs were significantly higher than at day 0 and than in MenACWY recipients. Because no day 14 peak-response samples were available, repertoires were characterized only after the peak T cell response. Conclusions about previously exposed vaccinees are limited because only five or six AZD1222 recipients were SARS-CoV-2 seropositive at baseline. Vaccine-associated CD4 TCRs spanned the whole spike protein, with dominant responses in regions 160-218 and 743-854. Epitopes outside the regions mutated in the B.1.351 and B.1.1.7 variants were reportedly recognized by nearly half of the unique spike-specific TCRs. In the small 56-69-year group, the increase in depth fell short of significance, most likely because of low power.

The CDR3 regions of human TCRbeta chains were analyzed by immunosequencing. The authors processed their data as follows. Repertoire TCRs were checked for matches against a reference library of SARS-CoV-2-specific TCRs that had been generated using the MIRA antigen-specificity platform. Breadth was defined as the fraction of unique TCRs that were SARS-CoV-2-associated. Depth was defined as the fraction of total T cells that were SARS-CoV-2-associated. Each spike-specific TCR was assigned to its reactive spike region and to a CD4 or CD8 class using the MIRA data. Log10-transformed breadth and depth values were compared by one-way ANOVA with Sidak's multiple comparisons tests. The clones in this table, taken by TCRdb from immuneACCESS, are in-frame only. Not every clone is retained; where verified, under half of the shortfall comes from an unresolved V gene, and the cause of the rest is unknown. From that table come the V and J calls and clone size; the DNA was used to work out D and trimming. Recorded for this sample are about 100,000 clones; around 91% of them occurred a single time. The ten biggest clones cover approximately 22% of the sample.

The sample's time point, from its label and the paper: baseline before first vaccination. Vaccinee samples were obtained from the UK trials COV001 and COV002, which included a single-blind randomized controlled phase 2/3 trial of AZD1222 (ChAdOx1 nCoV-19) in healthy adults. For TCRbeta chain sequencing, PBMC samples from trial participants were taken at day 0 and at day 28 after the second dose. Details on this clone: Its antigen is unknown. Per-base qualities were not stored, and no clone one base away is much larger.

This TCR came from an adult in good health. Sequenced material: peripheral blood, taken on day 0 of AZD1222 vaccination.

The base sequence is TGCAGCGTGGGGGCTCTTATGAACACTGAAGCTTTCTTT. It is translated as CSVGALMNTEAFF. The chain employs TRBV29-1 and TRBJ1-1; TRBD1 is possibly the D segment (6 matching bases). From the cysteine up to the phenylalanine, the CDR3 has a length of 13 residues. The kept DNA is CDR3 alone, 39 bases in frame from the first base. CDR1 and CDR2 (SQVTM, ANQGSEA) derive from the germline V gene. The V end loses 6 bases and the J end loses 0 bases, and a stretch of 11 bases separates them.